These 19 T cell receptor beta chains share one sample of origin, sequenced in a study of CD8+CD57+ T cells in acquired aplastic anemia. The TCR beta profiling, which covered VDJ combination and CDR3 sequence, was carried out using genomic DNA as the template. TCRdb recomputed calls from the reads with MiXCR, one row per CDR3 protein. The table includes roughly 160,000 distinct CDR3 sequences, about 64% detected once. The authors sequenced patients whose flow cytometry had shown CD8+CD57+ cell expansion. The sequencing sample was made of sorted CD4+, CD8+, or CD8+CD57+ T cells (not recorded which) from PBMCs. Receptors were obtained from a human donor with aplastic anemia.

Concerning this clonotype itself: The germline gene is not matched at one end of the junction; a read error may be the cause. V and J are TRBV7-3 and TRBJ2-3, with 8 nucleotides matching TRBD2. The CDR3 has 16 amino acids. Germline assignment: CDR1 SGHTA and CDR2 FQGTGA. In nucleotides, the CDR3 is TGTGCTAGCAGCTCCGCCCGCGGGGGGATCACAGATACGCAGTATTTT. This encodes CASSSARGGITDTQYF. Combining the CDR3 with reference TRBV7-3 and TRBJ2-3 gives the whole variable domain GAGVSQTPSNKVTEKGKYVELRCDPISGHTALYWYRQSLGQGPEFLIYFQGTGAADDSGLPNDRFFAVRPEGSVSTLKIQRTERGDSAVYLCASSSARGGITDTQYFGPGTRLTVL.

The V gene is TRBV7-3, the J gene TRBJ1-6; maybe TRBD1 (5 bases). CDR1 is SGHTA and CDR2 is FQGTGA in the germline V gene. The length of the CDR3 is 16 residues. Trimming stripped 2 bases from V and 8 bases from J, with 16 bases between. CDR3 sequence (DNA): TGTGCCAGCAGCTTAGGAGCAGGCACGGGGGATTCACCCCTCCACTTT. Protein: CASSLGAGTGDSPLHF.

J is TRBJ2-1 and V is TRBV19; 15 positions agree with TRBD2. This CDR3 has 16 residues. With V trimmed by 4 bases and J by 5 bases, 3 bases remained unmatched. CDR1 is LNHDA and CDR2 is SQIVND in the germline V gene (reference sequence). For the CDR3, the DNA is TGTGCCAGTAGTAAGGGACTAGCGGGAGGAAACAATGAGCAGTTCTTC. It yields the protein CASSKGLAGGNNEQFF.

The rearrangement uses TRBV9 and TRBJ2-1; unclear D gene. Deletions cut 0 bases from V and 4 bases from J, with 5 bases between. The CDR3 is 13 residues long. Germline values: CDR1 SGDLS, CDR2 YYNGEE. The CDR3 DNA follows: TGTGCCAGCAGCGTAGCCCAGTACAATGAGCAGTTCTTC. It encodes CASSVAQYNEQFF.

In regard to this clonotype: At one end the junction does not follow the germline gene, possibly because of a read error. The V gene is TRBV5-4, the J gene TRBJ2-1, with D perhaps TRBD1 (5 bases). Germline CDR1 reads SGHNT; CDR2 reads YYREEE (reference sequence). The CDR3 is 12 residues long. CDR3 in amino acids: CASSLEGYEQCF. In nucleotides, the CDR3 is TGTGCCAGCAGCTTGGAGGGGTATGAGCAGTGCTTC. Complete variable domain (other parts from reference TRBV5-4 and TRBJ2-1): ETGVTQSPTHLIKTRGQQVTLRCSSQSGHNTVSWYQQALGQGPQFIFQYYREEENGRGNFPPRFSGLQFPNYSSELNVNALELDDSALYLCASSLEGYEQCFGPGTRLTVL.

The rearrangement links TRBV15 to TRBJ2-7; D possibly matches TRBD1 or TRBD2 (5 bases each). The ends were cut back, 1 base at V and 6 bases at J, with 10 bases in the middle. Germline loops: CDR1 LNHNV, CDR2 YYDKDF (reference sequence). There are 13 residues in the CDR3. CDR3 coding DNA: TGTGCCACCAGCAGAGTATCCGGGGCCGAGCAGTACTTC. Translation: CATSRVSGAEQYF.

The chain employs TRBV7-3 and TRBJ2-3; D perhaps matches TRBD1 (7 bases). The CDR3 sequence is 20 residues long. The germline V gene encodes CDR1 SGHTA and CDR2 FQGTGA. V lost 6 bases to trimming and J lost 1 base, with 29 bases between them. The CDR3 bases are TGTGCCAGCAGTCAGTTGCACCTGATTTCAGGGGGGAATGGCACAGATACGCAGTATTTT. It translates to CASSQLHLISGGNGTDTQYF. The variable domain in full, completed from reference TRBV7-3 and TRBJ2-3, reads GAGVSQTPSNKVTEKGKYVELRCDPISGHTALYWYRQSLGQGPEFLIYFQGTGAADDSGLPNDRFFAVRPEGSVSTLKIQRTERGDSAVYLCASSQLHLISGGNGTDTQYFGPGTRLTVL.

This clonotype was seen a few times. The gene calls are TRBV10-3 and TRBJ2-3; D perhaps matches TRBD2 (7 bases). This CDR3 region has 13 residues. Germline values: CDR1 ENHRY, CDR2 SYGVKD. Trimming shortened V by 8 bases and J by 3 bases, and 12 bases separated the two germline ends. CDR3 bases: TGTGCCATCGGGGCGGGGGCGACAGATACGCAGTATTTT. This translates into CAIGAGATDTQYF.

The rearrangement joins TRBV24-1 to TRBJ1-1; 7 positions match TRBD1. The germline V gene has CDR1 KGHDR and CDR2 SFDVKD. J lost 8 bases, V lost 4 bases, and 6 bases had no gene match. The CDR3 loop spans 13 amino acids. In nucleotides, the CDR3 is TGTGCCACCAGTGACGGGACAGTGCAAGAAGCTTTCTTT. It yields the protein CATSDGTVQEAFF.

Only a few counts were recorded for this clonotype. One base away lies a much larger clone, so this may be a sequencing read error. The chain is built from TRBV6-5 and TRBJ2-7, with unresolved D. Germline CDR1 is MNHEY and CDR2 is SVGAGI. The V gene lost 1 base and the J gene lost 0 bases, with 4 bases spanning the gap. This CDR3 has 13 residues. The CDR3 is CASSYYGSYEQYF. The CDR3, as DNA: TGTGCCAGCAGTTACTACGGCTCCTACGAGCAGTACTTC.

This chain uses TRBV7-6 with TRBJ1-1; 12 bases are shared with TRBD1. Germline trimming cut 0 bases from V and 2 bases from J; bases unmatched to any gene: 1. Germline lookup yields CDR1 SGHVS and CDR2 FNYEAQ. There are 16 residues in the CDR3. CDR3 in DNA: TGTGCCAGCAGCTTAGCGGGACAGGGGGCAAACACTGAAGCTTTCTTT. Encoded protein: CASSLAGQGANTEAFF.

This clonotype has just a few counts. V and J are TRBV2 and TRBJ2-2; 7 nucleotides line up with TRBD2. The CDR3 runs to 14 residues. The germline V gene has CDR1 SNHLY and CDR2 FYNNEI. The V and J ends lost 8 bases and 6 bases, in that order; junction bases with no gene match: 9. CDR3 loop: CASLGEGWAGELFF. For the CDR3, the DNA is TGTGCCAGCCTCGGGGAGGGCTGGGCCGGGGAGCTGTTTTTT.

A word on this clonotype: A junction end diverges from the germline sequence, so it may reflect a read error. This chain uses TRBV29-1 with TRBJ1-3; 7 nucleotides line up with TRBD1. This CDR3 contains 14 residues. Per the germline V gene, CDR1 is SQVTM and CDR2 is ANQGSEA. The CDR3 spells CSVQGSGGGNTIYF. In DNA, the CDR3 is TGCAGCGTTCAGGGGTCAGGGGGTGGAAATACCATATATTTT.

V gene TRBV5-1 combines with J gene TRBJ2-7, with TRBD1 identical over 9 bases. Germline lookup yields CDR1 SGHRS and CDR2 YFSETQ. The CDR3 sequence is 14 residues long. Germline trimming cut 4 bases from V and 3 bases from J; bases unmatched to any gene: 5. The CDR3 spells CASSIGQGNYEQYF. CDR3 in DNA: TGCGCCAGCAGCATCGGACAGGGGAACTACGAGCAGTACTTC.

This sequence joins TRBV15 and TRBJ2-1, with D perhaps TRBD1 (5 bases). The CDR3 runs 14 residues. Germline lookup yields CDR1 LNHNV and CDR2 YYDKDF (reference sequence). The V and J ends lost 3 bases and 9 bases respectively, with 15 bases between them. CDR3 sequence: CATSSATGNSEQFF. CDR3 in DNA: TGTGCCACCAGCAGTGCAACAGGCAACAGTGAGCAGTTCTTC.

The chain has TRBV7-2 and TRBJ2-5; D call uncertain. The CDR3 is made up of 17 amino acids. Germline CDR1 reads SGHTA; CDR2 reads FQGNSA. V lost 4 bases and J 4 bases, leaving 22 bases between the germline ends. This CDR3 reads CASSSGWVDGNLETQYF. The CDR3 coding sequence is TGTGCCAGCAGCTCAGGATGGGTCGACGGTAACCTAGAGACCCAGTACTTC.

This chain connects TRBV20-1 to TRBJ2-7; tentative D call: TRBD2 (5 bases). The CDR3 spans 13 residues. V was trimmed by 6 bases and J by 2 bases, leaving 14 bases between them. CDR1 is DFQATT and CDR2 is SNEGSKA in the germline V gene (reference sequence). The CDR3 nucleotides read TGCAGTGCCCTGCGAGCGGCCACCTACGAGCAGTACTTC. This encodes CSALRAATYEQYF.

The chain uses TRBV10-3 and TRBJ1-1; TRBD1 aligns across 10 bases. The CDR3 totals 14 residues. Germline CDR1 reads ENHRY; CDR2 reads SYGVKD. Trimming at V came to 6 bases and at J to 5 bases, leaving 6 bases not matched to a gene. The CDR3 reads CAISGTGDMTEAFF. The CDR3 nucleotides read TGTGCCATCAGCGGGACAGGGGATATGACTGAAGCTTTCTTT.

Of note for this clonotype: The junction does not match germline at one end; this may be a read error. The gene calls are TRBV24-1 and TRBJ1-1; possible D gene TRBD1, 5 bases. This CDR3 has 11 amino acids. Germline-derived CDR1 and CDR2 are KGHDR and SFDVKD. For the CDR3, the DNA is TGTGCCGCCAGTGACGGGGGTGAAGCTTTCTTT. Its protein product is CAASDGGEAFF.